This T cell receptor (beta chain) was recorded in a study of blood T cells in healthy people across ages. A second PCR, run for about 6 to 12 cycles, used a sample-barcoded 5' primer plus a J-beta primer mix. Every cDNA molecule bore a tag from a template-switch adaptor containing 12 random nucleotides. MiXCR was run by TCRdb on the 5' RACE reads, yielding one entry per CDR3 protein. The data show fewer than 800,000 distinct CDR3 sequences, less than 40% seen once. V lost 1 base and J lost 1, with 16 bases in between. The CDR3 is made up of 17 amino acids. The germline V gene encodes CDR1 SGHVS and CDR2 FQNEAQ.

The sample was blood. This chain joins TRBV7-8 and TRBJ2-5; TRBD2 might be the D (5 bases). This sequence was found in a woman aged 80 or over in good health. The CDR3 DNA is TGTGCCAGCAGCTTAGGTGGGAGTTGGGTCGGCCAAGAGACCCAGTACTTC. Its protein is CASSLGGSWVGQETQYF.